These T cell receptor beta chains were read from a single sample in a study of response to subunit inactivated influenza vaccine. TCRdb ran MiXCR on the RT-PCR reads and lists one entry per CDR3 protein. The table records around 320,000 distinct CDR3 sequences, roughly 22% of them present only once. This specimen was PBMCs from blood, taken 21 months after vaccination. These receptors all come from a man between 50 and 69 years old who received an inactivated influenza vaccine. The CDR3 runs from the conserved cysteine through the conserved F or W. A D gene is named only where the DNA matches it firmly. Some rows have no size entry. The others give once, few or many, or a class for an expanded clone.

CDR3	DNA	V	size	length	J	D
CASTLQTGGLNGYTF	TGTGCCAGCACCCTACAGACGGGGGGTCTCAATGGCTACACCTTC	TRBV2	.	15	TRBJ1-2	.
CAIKPADTGELFF	TGTGCCATCAAGCCTGCAGACACCGGGGAGCTGTTTTTT	TRBV10-3	.	13	TRBJ2-2	.
CASSLMGQVNEQFF	TGCGCCAGCAGCTTGATGGGACAGGTAAATGAGCAGTTCTTC	TRBV5-1	.	14	TRBJ2-1	TRBD1
CASSLGGQGYHEQYF	TGTGCCAGCAGCCTCGGGGGACAGGGTTACCACGAGCAGTACTTC	TRBV3-1	.	15	TRBJ2-7	TRBD1
CASSWTGFGNQPQHF	TGTGCCAGCAGTTGGACAGGTTTTGGTAATCAGCCCCAGCATTTT	TRBV27	many	15	TRBJ1-5	TRBD1
CASSPGQGVRLGNQPQHF	TGTGCCAGTAGTCCGGGACAGGGGGTTAGATTGGGCAATCAGCCCCAGCATTTT	TRBV19	few	18	TRBJ1-5	TRBD1
CASRRTGYTEAFF	TGTGCCAGCAGGAGAACAGGTTACACTGAAGCTTTCTTT	TRBV2	many	13	TRBJ1-1	.
CASSLGRGGGDQPQHF	TGTGCCAGCAGCTTGGGTCGAGGGGGAGGGGATCAGCCCCAGCATTTT	TRBV7-9	few	16	TRBJ1-5	.
CASSPGDMNTEAFF	TGTGCCAGCAGCCCCGGGGACATGAACACTGAAGCTTTCTTT	TRBV3-1	many	14	TRBJ1-1	.
CASSARGTSYEKLFF	TGTGCCAGTAGTGCCAGGGGAACTTCCTATGAAAAACTGTTTTTT	TRBV19	.	15	TRBJ1-4	.
CSARAVFGYTF	TGCAGTGCTAGAGCGGTTTTTGGCTACACCTTC	TRBV20-1	few	11	TRBJ1-2	.
CASGQGTQPQHF	TGTGCCAGTGGACAGGGGACTCAGCCCCAGCATTTT	TRBV9	many	12	TRBJ1-5	TRBD1
CASRTRSTDTQYF	TGTGCCAGCAGGACAAGGTCCACAGATACGCAGTATTTT	TRBV12-3/TRBV12-4	.	13	TRBJ2-3	.
CASSVPGGDSSNQPQHF	TGTGCCAGTAGCGTCCCCGGGGGAGATAGTAGCAATCAGCCCCAGCATTTT	TRBV19	many	17	TRBJ1-5	.
CASRSQGGTGELFF	TGCGCCAGCAGGTCACAGGGAGGGACCGGGGAGCTGTTTTTT	TRBV5-1	many	14	TRBJ2-2	.
CATSRSGRINSPLHF	TGTGCCACCAGCAGATCCGGACGGATTAATTCACCCCTCCACTTT	TRBV15	.	15	TRBJ1-6	.
CSVERGTQYGYTF	TGCAGCGTTGAACGCGGGACACAATATGGCTACACCTTC	TRBV29-1	few	13	TRBJ1-2	.
CASSTGTNREQYF	TGCGCCAGCAGCACAGGGACAAATCGCGAGCAGTACTTC	TRBV5-1	.	13	TRBJ2-7	.
CASSLYFSDYNEQFF	TGTGCCAGCAGCCTATATTTCTCAGACTACAATGAGCAGTTCTTC	TRBV5-6	few	15	TRBJ2-1	.
CASSLMGGTNEKLFF	TGCGCCAGCAGCCTCATGGGAGGCACTAATGAAAAACTGTTTTTT	TRBV5-1	.	15	TRBJ1-4	.
CASSQVRANQAFF	TGTGCCAGCAGCCAAGTGCGGGCTAACCAAGCTTTCTTT	TRBV3-1	.	13	TRBJ1-1	.
CASSRKQVGGTEAFF	TGTGCCAGCTCCCGGAAACAGGTCGGAGGCACTGAAGCTTTCTTT	TRBV18	many	15	TRBJ1-1	.
CSAARNTEAFF	TGCAGTGCTGCAAGGAACACTGAAGCTTTCTTT	TRBV20-1	.	11	TRBJ1-1	.
CSAREHRTGRSADTQYF	TGCAGTGCTAGAGAGCATAGGACAGGGAGAAGTGCAGATACGCAGTATTTT	TRBV20-1	few	17	TRBJ2-3	TRBD1
CATSRDKAYGYTF	TGTGCCACCAGCAGAGATAAAGCTTATGGCTACACCTTC	TRBV15	.	13	TRBJ1-2	.
CSATPGQGASNYGYTF	TGCAGCGCGACGCCGGGACAGGGGGCCTCTAACTATGGCTACACCTTC	TRBV29-1	.	16	TRBJ1-2	TRBD1
CASSPRRTGELFF	TGTGCCAGCAGTCCCCGCCGCACCGGGGAGCTGTTTTTT	TRBV12-3/TRBV12-4	many	13	TRBJ2-2	.
CASSLSGLSYNSPLHF	TGTGCCAGCAGTTTATCGGGACTTTCTTATAATTCACCCCTCCACTTT	TRBV27	.	16	TRBJ1-6	.
CATSRDSLKTEAFF	TGTGCCACCAGCAGAGATAGCCTAAAAACTGAAGCTTTCTTT	TRBV15	few	14	TRBJ1-1	.
CASSSRDSQPQHF	TGTGCCAGCAGCTCCAGGGACAGTCAGCCCCAGCATTTT	TRBV7-8	few	13	TRBJ1-5	TRBD1
CASSPDGRANYGYTF	TGTGCCAGCAGCCCCGACGGGCGAGCTAACTATGGCTACACCTTC	TRBV6-1	few	15	TRBJ1-2	.
CASSTGHRDTGELFF	TGCGCCAGCAGCACCGGACATCGGGACACCGGGGAGCTGTTTTTT	TRBV5-1	.	15	TRBJ2-2	.
CASSWLDSDYGYTF	TGCGCCAGCAGCTGGCTTGACAGCGACTATGGCTACACCTTC	TRBV5-1	few	14	TRBJ1-2	.
CAIHGQLRSEAFF	TGTGCCATCCACGGACAGCTTAGGTCTGAAGCTTTCTTT	TRBV7-9	.	13	TRBJ1-1	.
CASSFWGTEAFF	TGTGCCAGCAGCTTTTGGGGGACTGAAGCTTTCTTT	TRBV12-3/TRBV12-4	many	12	TRBJ1-1	.
CATKGQGAIYEQYF	TGTGCCACAAAGGGACAGGGGGCTATCTACGAGCAGTACTTC	TRBV10-3	.	14	TRBJ2-7	TRBD1
CASSAQGREKLFF	TGTGCCAGCAGCGCCCAAGGTAGAGAAAAACTGTTTTTT	TRBV7-2	.	13	TRBJ1-4	.
CASSLAGSIEAFF	TGTGCCAGCAGCTTAGCAGGGTCGATTGAAGCTTTCTTT	TRBV7-2	.	13	TRBJ1-1	.
CASSTSQENTGELFF	TGCGCCAGCAGCACGTCCCAGGAGAACACCGGGGAGCTGTTTTTT	TRBV5-1	few	15	TRBJ2-2	.
CASSSRTGQFVEQYF	TGTGCCAGCAGCTCCCGGACAGGCCAATTTGTAGAGCAGTACTTC	TRBV7-2	many	15	TRBJ2-7	TRBD1
CASSLALGEEQFF	TGTGCCAGCAGCTTAGCCCTCGGGGAGGAGCAGTTCTTC	TRBV7-9	many	13	TRBJ2-1	.
CASSLEPSYEQYF	TGTGCCAGCAGTTTAGAACCCAGCTACGAGCAGTACTTC	TRBV27	.	13	TRBJ2-7	.
CSARRGGGGKNIQYF	TGCAGTGCTAGACGAGGGGGCGGTGGCAAAAACATTCAGTACTTC	TRBV20-1	few	15	TRBJ2-4	TRBD1
CASSLWVKDEQYF	TGCGCCAGCAGCTTGTGGGTTAAGGACGAGCAGTACTTC	TRBV5-1	few	13	TRBJ2-7	.
CASSLFTGNEQYF	TGTGCCAGCAGCTTATTCACAGGGAACGAGCAGTACTTC	TRBV7-2	many	13	TRBJ2-7	.
CASSYLGQGAGELFF	TGTGCCAGCAGTTACTTGGGACAGGGGGCCGGGGAGCTGTTTTTT	TRBV6-5	.	15	TRBJ2-2	TRBD1
CASSLVGVGEQFF	TGTGCCAGCAGCTTAGTTGGGGTCGGTGAGCAGTTCTTC	TRBV7-2	.	13	TRBJ2-1	.
CASSYSQGSNQPQHF	TGTGCCAGCAGTTACAGCCAGGGCTCGAATCAGCCCCAGCATTTT	TRBV6-5	many	15	TRBJ1-5	.
CSAPKRGGGNSGNTIYF	TGCAGTGCCCCCAAACGGGGCGGGGGCAACTCTGGAAACACCATATATTTT	TRBV20-1	few	17	TRBJ1-3	.
CASSQIWGLRGEQYF	TGTGCCAGCAGCCAAATCTGGGGCCTCAGAGGCGAGCAGTACTTC	TRBV14	many	15	TRBJ2-7	.
CASRLNYSSNQPQHF	TGTGCAAGTCGCTTAAATTACAGTAGCAATCAGCCCCAGCATTTT	TRBV12-2	few	15	TRBJ1-5	.
CASSRQGTNEKLFF	TGCGCCAGCAGCCGCCAGGGGACGAATGAAAAACTGTTTTTT	TRBV5-1	many	14	TRBJ1-4	.
CASSSYGSSGAFF	TGTGCCAGCAGCTCGTACGGCTCGTCAGGGGCTTTCTTT	TRBV7-8	few	13	TRBJ1-1	.
CASSLGVRGVTEAFF	TGTGCCAGCAGCTTAGGAGTCCGGGGAGTCACTGAAGCTTTCTTT	TRBV7-9	.	15	TRBJ1-1	.
CASTRAYNEQFF	TGTGCCAGCACTAGGGCTTACAATGAGCAGTTCTTC	TRBV2	.	12	TRBJ2-1	.